The rows below give T cell receptor beta chains drawn from one sample of a study of identical twins. One entry per CDR3 protein results from TCRdb running MiXCR on the 5' RACE reads. Found here are about 240,000 distinct CDR3 sequences, approximately 6.8% of them singletons; the top ten hold around 5%. This sample also belongs to another study, concerning yellow fever vaccine responses in identical twins.

What was sequenced was CD8+ T cells sorted from blood. Receptor source: a woman between 18 and 29 years old in good health. The CDR3 runs from the conserved cysteine through the conserved F or W. The D gene is left open where the match is weak. Clone size is stated in some rows and not others, as once, few, many or a class when expanded.

V gene: TRBV4-2
clone size: -
J gene: TRBJ2-3
CDR3 length: 16
D gene: -
CDR3 protein: CASSLSPSDYLDTQYF
CDR3 DNA: TGTGCCAGCAGCCTATCCCCCTCGGACTATTTAGATACGCAGTATTTT

V gene: TRBV12-3/TRBV12-4
clone size: -
J gene: TRBJ2-3
CDR3 length: 14
D gene: -
CDR3 protein: CASSFFGGADTQYF
CDR3 DNA: TGTGCCAGCAGTTTTTTTGGGGGAGCAGATACGCAGTATTTT

V gene: TRBV5-1
clone size: many
J gene: TRBJ1-1
CDR3 length: 12
D gene: -
CDR3 protein: CASSPGLGEAFF
CDR3 DNA: TGCGCCAGCAGCCCGGGACTGGGTGAAGCTTTCTTT

V gene: TRBV15
clone size: -
J gene: TRBJ2-3
CDR3 length: 15
D gene: TRBD2
CDR3 protein: CATSGGLASTDTQYF
CDR3 DNA: TGTGCCACCAGCGGCGGACTAGCCTCCACAGATACGCAGTATTTT

V gene: TRBV7-6
clone size: few
J gene: TRBJ2-5
CDR3 length: 16
D gene: TRBD2
CDR3 protein: CASSLGPGLAAETQYF
CDR3 DNA: TGTGCCAGCAGCTTAGGTCCGGGACTAGCGGCGGAGACCCAGTACTTC

V gene: TRBV12-3/TRBV12-4
clone size: few
J gene: TRBJ2-5
CDR3 length: 13
D gene: -
CDR3 protein: CASRVGRGETQYF
CDR3 DNA: TGTGCCAGCAGGGTGGGACGCGGGGAGACCCAGTACTTC

V gene: TRBV6-2/TRBV6-3
clone size: few
J gene: TRBJ1-2
CDR3 length: 14
D gene: -
CDR3 protein: CASSYGNSLNHYTF
CDR3 DNA: TGTGCCAGCAGTTATGGGAACAGTCTCAACCACTACACCTTC

V gene: TRBV6-1
clone size: -
J gene: TRBJ1-5
CDR3 length: 14
D gene: -
CDR3 protein: CASSGDSSNQPQHF
CDR3 DNA: TGTGCCAGCAGTGGTGACAGTAGCAATCAGCCCCAGCATTTT

V gene: TRBV28
clone size: -
J gene: TRBJ2-3
CDR3 length: 15
D gene: TRBD2
CDR3 protein: CASLYSGAGTDTQYF
CDR3 DNA: TGTGCCAGCCTCTATAGCGGGGCTGGCACAGATACGCAGTATTTT

V gene: TRBV24-1
clone size: -
J gene: TRBJ2-2
CDR3 length: 20
D gene: TRBD2
CDR3 protein: CATSDLPGAVGRENTGELFF
CDR3 DNA: TGTGCCACCAGTGATTTGCCCGGCGCCGTAGGGAGGGAGAACACCGGGGAGCTGTTTTTT

V gene: TRBV9
clone size: -
J gene: TRBJ2-7
CDR3 length: 14
D gene: -
CDR3 protein: CASSVAIGGYEQYF
CDR3 DNA: TGTGCCAGCAGCGTAGCTATAGGAGGCTACGAGCAGTACTTC

V gene: TRBV4-1
clone size: many
J gene: TRBJ1-3
CDR3 length: 16
D gene: -
CDR3 protein: CASSQDNMGSGNTIYF
CDR3 DNA: TGCGCCAGCAGCCAGGACAACATGGGATCTGGAAACACCATATATTTT

V gene: TRBV9
clone size: -
J gene: TRBJ2-5
CDR3 length: 15
D gene: TRBD1
CDR3 protein: CASSVQGVTQETQYF
CDR3 DNA: TGTGCCAGCAGCGTACAGGGGGTCACCCAAGAGACCCAGTACTTC

V gene: TRBV12-3/TRBV12-4
clone size: many
J gene: TRBJ2-2
CDR3 length: 15
D gene: TRBD1
CDR3 protein: CASSLRRQGTGELFF
CDR3 DNA: TGTGCCAGCAGTTTAAGGCGACAGGGGACCGGGGAGCTGTTTTTT

V gene: TRBV15
clone size: few
J gene: TRBJ2-7
CDR3 length: 15
D gene: -
CDR3 protein: CATSKSRTVSYEQYF
CDR3 DNA: TGTGCCACCAGCAAATCTCGGACGGTCTCCTACGAGCAGTACTTC

V gene: TRBV10-3
clone size: many
J gene: TRBJ2-1
CDR3 length: 13
D gene: -
CDR3 protein: CAISPGIFNEQFF
CDR3 DNA: TGTGCCATCAGTCCCGGGATATTCAATGAGCAGTTCTTC

V gene: TRBV25-1
clone size: many
J gene: TRBJ2-2
CDR3 length: 17
D gene: -
CDR3 protein: CASSERQVSIFAGELFF
CDR3 DNA: TGTGCCAGCAGTGAACGACAGGTCTCGATCTTCGCCGGGGAGCTGTTTTTT

V gene: TRBV11-2
clone size: -
J gene: TRBJ2-7
CDR3 length: 13
D gene: -
CDR3 protein: CASSLATNRVLDF
CDR3 DNA: TGTGCCAGCAGCTTAGCAACCAACCGAGTTTTGGACTTC

V gene: TRBV5-5
clone size: few
J gene: TRBJ2-3
CDR3 length: 15
D gene: TRBD1
CDR3 protein: CASSSPGQITDTQYF
CDR3 DNA: TGTGCCAGCAGCTCCCCGGGACAGATCACAGATACGCAGTATTTT

V gene: TRBV13
clone size: -
J gene: TRBJ2-5
CDR3 length: 15
D gene: -
CDR3 protein: CASSLTGERGETQYF
CDR3 DNA: TGTGCCAGCAGCTTAACGGGAGAGAGGGGAGAGACCCAGTACTTC

V gene: TRBV24-1
clone size: few
J gene: TRBJ2-7
CDR3 length: 16
D gene: -
CDR3 protein: CATSDFPWQAPYEQYF
CDR3 DNA: TGTGCCACCAGTGATTTCCCCTGGCAAGCCCCTTACGAGCAGTACTTC

V gene: TRBV29-1
clone size: many
J gene: TRBJ2-3
CDR3 length: 14
D gene: -
CDR3 protein: CSVEVGGAGDTQYF
CDR3 DNA: TGCAGCGTTGAAGTGGGTGGGGCCGGGGATACGCAGTATTTT

V gene: TRBV12-5
clone size: many
J gene: TRBJ2-1
CDR3 length: 18
D gene: TRBD2
CDR3 protein: CASGLGTSHEVWDNEQFF
CDR3 DNA: TGTGCTAGTGGTTTGGGGACTAGTCACGAAGTATGGGACAATGAGCAGTTCTTC

V gene: TRBV20-1
clone size: many
J gene: TRBJ2-3
CDR3 length: 13
D gene: TRBD2
CDR3 protein: CSVSGTSTDTQYF
CDR3 DNA: TGCAGTGTGAGCGGGACTAGCACAGATACGCAGTATTTT

V gene: TRBV6-1
clone size: many
J gene: TRBJ2-1
CDR3 length: 21
D gene: TRBD2
CDR3 protein: CASSETGTSGGSYYSYNEQFF
CDR3 DNA: TGTGCCAGCAGTGAAACCGGGACTAGCGGGGGGTCATACTACTCCTACAATGAGCAGTTCTTC

V gene: TRBV7-7
clone size: many
J gene: TRBJ2-3
CDR3 length: 13
D gene: -
CDR3 protein: CASSLQITDTQYF
CDR3 DNA: TGTGCCAGCAGCTTACAGATCACAGATACGCAGTATTTT

V gene: TRBV29-1
clone size: many
J gene: TRBJ2-1
CDR3 length: 11
D gene: -
CDR3 protein: CSVDTPGEQFF
CDR3 DNA: TGCAGCGTTGACACCCCGGGTGAGCAGTTCTTC

V gene: TRBV6-2/TRBV6-3
clone size: few
J gene: TRBJ2-1
CDR3 length: 16
D gene: TRBD1
CDR3 protein: CASNGLARQGTNEQFF
CDR3 DNA: TGTGCCAGCAATGGGTTGGCAAGACAGGGAACCAATGAGCAGTTCTTC

V gene: TRBV6-4
clone size: -
J gene: TRBJ2-1
CDR3 length: 15
D gene: -
CDR3 protein: CASSDSSDSYNEQFF
CDR3 DNA: TGTGCCAGCAGTGACTCTAGCGACTCCTACAATGAGCAGTTCTTC

V gene: TRBV10-2
clone size: few
J gene: TRBJ1-6
CDR3 length: 14
D gene: TRBD1
CDR3 protein: CASIGTGGDSPLHF
CDR3 DNA: TGCGCCAGCATCGGGACAGGGGGCGATTCACCCCTCCACTTT

V gene: TRBV12-3/TRBV12-4
clone size: -
J gene: TRBJ2-3
CDR3 length: 14
D gene: -
CDR3 protein: CASRPTSFPDTQYF
CDR3 DNA: TGTGCCAGTCGCCCGACTAGTTTCCCAGATACGCAGTATTTT

V gene: TRBV6-1
clone size: -
J gene: TRBJ1-2
CDR3 length: 14
D gene: TRBD1
CDR3 protein: CASSEPGTGYGYTF
CDR3 DNA: TGTGCCAGCAGTGAACCCGGGACAGGGTATGGCTACACCTTC

V gene: TRBV7-2
clone size: many
J gene: TRBJ2-2
CDR3 length: 16
D gene: TRBD1
CDR3 protein: CASSRGTGEETGELFF
CDR3 DNA: TGTGCCAGCAGCCGTGGGACAGGGGAAGAAACCGGGGAGCTGTTTTTT

V gene: TRBV28
clone size: -
J gene: TRBJ2-2
CDR3 length: 15
D gene: -
CDR3 protein: CASTPPDSNTGELFF
CDR3 DNA: TGTGCCAGCACCCCCCCCGACAGTAACACCGGGGAGCTGTTTTTT

V gene: TRBV9
clone size: many
J gene: TRBJ1-1
CDR3 length: 13
D gene: -
CDR3 protein: CASSVVTGDEAFF
CDR3 DNA: TGTGCCAGCAGCGTAGTTACTGGAGATGAAGCTTTCTTT

V gene: TRBV11-2
clone size: many
J gene: TRBJ2-1
CDR3 length: 16
D gene: -
CDR3 protein: CASSLDPRNSYNEQFF
CDR3 DNA: TGTGCCAGCAGCTTAGATCCGAGAAACTCCTACAATGAGCAGTTCTTC

V gene: TRBV10-2
clone size: many
J gene: TRBJ1-3
CDR3 length: 18
D gene: -
CDR3 protein: CASSDQLGQGLSGNTIYF
CDR3 DNA: TGCGCCAGCAGTGACCAACTGGGCCAGGGCCTCTCTGGAAACACCATATATTTT

V gene: TRBV9
clone size: few
J gene: TRBJ2-5
CDR3 length: 15
D gene: -
CDR3 protein: CASSVGGLEQETQYF
CDR3 DNA: TGTGCCAGCAGCGTAGGGGGTTTAGAACAAGAGACCCAGTACTTC

V gene: TRBV19
clone size: -
J gene: TRBJ2-7
CDR3 length: 14
D gene: TRBD2
CDR3 protein: CASSLSGRGYEQYF
CDR3 DNA: TGTGCCAGTAGTTTGAGCGGGAGGGGCTACGAGCAGTACTTC